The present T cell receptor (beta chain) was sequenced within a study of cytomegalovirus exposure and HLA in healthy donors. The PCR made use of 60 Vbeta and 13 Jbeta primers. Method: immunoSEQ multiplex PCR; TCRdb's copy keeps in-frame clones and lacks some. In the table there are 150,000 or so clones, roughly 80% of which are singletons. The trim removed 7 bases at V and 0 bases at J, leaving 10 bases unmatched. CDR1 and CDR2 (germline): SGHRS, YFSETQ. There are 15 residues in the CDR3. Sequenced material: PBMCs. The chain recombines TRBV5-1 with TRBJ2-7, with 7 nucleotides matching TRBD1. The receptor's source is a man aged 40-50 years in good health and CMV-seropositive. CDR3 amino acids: CASGLGTDGSYEQYF. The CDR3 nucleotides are TGCGCCAGCGGGTTAGGGACAGATGGCTCCTACGAGCAGTACTTC.